One TCR beta chain is described in this entry. This entry is derived from a study of CD8 T cells in Susac syndrome. In the multiple sclerosis control group, patients were treatment-naive and had stable or active relapsing-remitting disease. TEMRA cells were enriched by FACS, and CD4+ and CD8+ T cells were negatively isolated. Random hexamers were used to reverse transcribe 0.5 to 1 ug of RNA. TCRdb called the immunoSEQ multiplex PCR reads again in MiXCR, with one record for every CDR3 protein. In the table there are roughly 150,000 distinct CDR3 sequences, approximately 94% of which are singletons. The CDR3 is 15 amino acids. Trimming removed 4 bases at V and 5 bases at J, with 18 bases between. Germline V CDR1 and CDR2: SGDLS, YYNGEE.

This clonotype was obtained from a human donor with multiple sclerosis. The sequenced material came from CD4+ T cells from PBMCs. The chain links TRBV9 to TRBJ1-2; tentatively, D is TRBD1 (6 bases). The CDR3 loop reads CASSTPQGFGYGYTF. Written as DNA, the CDR3 is TGTGCCAGCAGCACCCCACAGGGTTTTGGGTATGGCTACACCTTC.